Shown below are 23 T cell receptor beta chains from a single sample sequenced in a study of a mutant IDH1 vaccine in newly diagnosed glioma. Their antigens are not known. As to time point: week 23, last vaccination. Vaccine doses each comprised 300 ug of mutant IDH1 20-mer peptide, with topical imiquimod. Repertoires were generated with immunoSEQ multiplex PCR, while TCRdb's copy carries only in-frame clones and drops some. This sample has over 50,000 clones; approximately 80% occur once, and the top ten carry roughly 13%. This sample comprised PBMCs, obtained from a glioma patient whose treatment included an IDH1 peptide vaccine. The receptors come from a man younger than 30 with glioma.

The chain links TRBV5-1 to TRBJ2-5; TRBD1 agrees at 9 bases. Germline loops: CDR1 SGHRS, CDR2 YFSETQ. V shed 0 bases and J 2 bases; nucleotides not matched to a gene: 5. The CDR3 extends over 16 amino acids. As DNA, the CDR3 is TGCGCCAGCAGCTTGGGGCGACAGGGGGGACAAGAGACCCAGTACTTC. It translates to CASSLGRQGGQETQYF.

The chain combines TRBV7-2 with TRBJ1-5; no clear D gene. Trimming removed 5 bases from V and 7 bases from J, with 12 bases in between. The germline V gene has CDR1 SGHTA and CDR2 FQGNSA. This CDR3 has 13 amino acids. This chain's CDR3 is CASSQHQNQPQHF. The CDR3 bases are TGTGCCAGCAGCCAACATCAAAACCAGCCCCAGCATTTT. The full variable domain, in which reference TRBV7-2 and TRBJ1-5 provide the parts outside the CDR3, is GAGVSQSPSNKVTEKGKDVELRCDPISGHTALYWYRQSLGQGLEFLIYFQGNSAPDKSGLPSDRFSAERTGGSVSTLTIQRTQQEDSAVYLCASSQHQNQPQHFGDGTRLSIL.

The J gene is TRBJ2-7, the V gene TRBV21-1. TRBV21-1 is shown as a pseudogene. The CDR3 consists of 14 residues. Here the CDR3 DNA reads TGTGCCAGCAGCAAAGCCCGGGGGCGGAGCGAGCAGTACTTC. It translates to CASSKARGRSEQYF.

This clone was picked up one time. The gene calls are TRBV4-3 and TRBJ1-2; D is undetermined. The CDR3 totals 16 residues. Germline values: CDR1 LGHNA, CDR2 YSLEER. The ends were cut back, 1 base at V and 0 bases at J, with 12 bases in the middle. The CDR3 nucleotides read TGCGCCAGCAGCCAAGGGTCCCCTGGCTCTAACTATGGCTACACCTTC. It is translated as CASSQGSPGSNYGYTF.

This chain joins TRBV14 and TRBJ2-5; D call uncertain. There are 16 residues in the CDR3. V dropped 0 bases and J dropped 5 bases, with 16 bases sitting between them. The germline V gene has CDR1 SGHDN and CDR2 FVKESK. CDR3 DNA sequence: TGTGCCAGCAGCCAAGATTGGGGTGGCGTTGGGGAGACCCAGTACTTC. It yields the protein CASSQDWGGVGETQYF.

This chain uses TRBV7-6 with TRBJ1-5; 11 bases match TRBD1. This CDR3 is 17 amino acids long. Germline V lookup: CDR1 SGHVS, CDR2 FNYEAQ. V was clipped by 6 bases and J by 3 bases; unmatched bases: 10. The CDR3 region is CASSLLPGQGDNQPQHF. CDR3 nucleotides: TGTGCCAGCAGTTTACTACCGGGACAGGGGGACAATCAGCCCCAGCATTTT.

This rearrangement joins TRBV19 to TRBJ1-5; 9 bases fit TRBD1. The CDR3 loop spans 13 amino acids. Germline CDR1 and CDR2: LNHDA and SQIVND (reference sequence). Unmatched junction bases numbered 5, after V lost 9 bases and J lost 5 bases. CDR3 protein: CASGQGIYQPQHF. The CDR3 nucleotides are TGTGCCAGCGGACAGGGGATTTATCAGCCCCAGCATTTT. Full variable domain (outside the CDR3, taken from reference TRBV19 and TRBJ1-5): DGGITQSPKYLFRKEGQNVTLSCEQNLNHDAMYWYRQDPGQGLRLIYYSQIVNDFQKGDIAEGYSVSREKKESFPLTVTSAQKNPTAFYLCASGQGIYQPQHFGDGTRLSIL.

The chain recombines TRBV6-5 with TRBJ2-3, with 13 positions matching TRBD2. The CDR3 extends over 16 amino acids. Trimming removed 0 bases from V and 4 bases from J; junction bases left unmatched: 1. Germline CDR1 reads MNHEY; CDR2 reads SVGAGI. CDR3 region: CASSYSGTSGADTQYF. The CDR3 bases are TGTGCCAGCAGTTACTCCGGGACTAGCGGGGCAGATACGCAGTATTTT.

This chain links TRBV30 with TRBJ2-6; D gene uncertain. V lost 0 bases, J lost 2 bases, and 8 bases lay in between. The CDR3 contains 15 residues. From germline, CDR1 is GTSNPN and CDR2 SVGIG (reference sequence). CDR3 amino acids: CAWSVGSAGANVLTF. CDR3 bases: TGTGCCTGGAGTGTAGGGTCGGCTGGGGCCAACGTCCTGACTTTC.

The J gene is TRBJ2-3, the V gene TRBV4-1; D is undetermined. Looked up from germline, CDR1 is MGHRA and CDR2 is YSYEKL. Trimming left V 1 base short and J 3 bases short, with 5 bases between. This CDR3 contains 13 residues. CDR3 region: CASSQGRTDTQYF. The CDR3 DNA reads as TGCGCCAGCAGCCAAGGTCGGACAGATACGCAGTATTTT.

The chain combines TRBV21-1 with TRBJ1-1. TRBV21-1 is labeled a pseudogene. The CDR3 runs 15 residues. As DNA, the CDR3 is TGTGCCAGCAGCAGACTGAGGGAAGTGAACACTGAAGCTTTCTTT. It translates to CASSRLREVNTEAFF.

This clone was recorded a few times. The V and J genes are TRBV30 and TRBJ1-1; D gene ambiguous. Deletions cut 0 bases from V and 4 bases from J, with 9 bases between. The CDR3 spans 13 residues. Looked up from germline, CDR1 is GTSNPN and CDR2 is SVGIG (reference sequence). Written as DNA, the CDR3 is TGTGCCTGGAGTGTGGGGTCGGGCACTGAAGCTTTCTTT. As protein: CAWSVGSGTEAFF. Drawing the rest from reference TRBV30 and TRBJ1-1, the complete variable domain is SQTIHQWPATLVQPVGSPLSLECTVEGTSNPNLYWYRQAAGRGLQLLFYSVGIGQISSEVPQNLSASRPQDRQFILSSKKLLLSDSGFYLCAWSVGSGTEAFFGQGTRLTVV.

The CDR3 region is CASSINDGYEQYF. The CDR3 nucleotides are TGTGCCAGCAGCATAAACGACGGCTACGAGCAGTACTTC. J is TRBJ2-7 and V is TRBV11-1; unclear D gene. Germline V CDR1 and CDR2: SGHAT, FQDESV (reference sequence). V was shortened by 5 bases and J by 3 bases, with 11 bases between the two germline ends. This CDR3 has 13 amino acids.

The chain uses TRBV19 and TRBJ1-4; D remains ambiguous. Trimming removed 6 bases at V and 8 bases at J, with 7 bases between. This CDR3 contains 11 residues. Germline values: CDR1 LNHDA, CDR2 SQIVND (reference sequence). The CDR3: CASSPSEKLFF. CDR3 DNA sequence: TGTGCCAGTAGCCCTTCGGAAAAACTGTTTTTT.

This clone was recorded a few times. The V and J genes are TRBV10-1 and TRBJ2-7; D is unclear. This CDR3 spans 14 amino acids. Between the trimmed V and J ends, which lost 3 bases and 2 bases, there was a span of 11 bases. Germline V gives CDR1 WNHNN, CDR2 SYGVQD (reference sequence). CDR3 in amino acids: CASSDYRNPYEQYF. The CDR3 bases are TGCGCCAGCAGTGACTACAGAAACCCCTACGAGCAGTACTTC.

The rearrangement links TRBV5-6 to TRBJ2-1; TRBD2 agrees at 11 bases. Losses at the gene ends were 2 bases for V and 8 bases for J; bases not matched to a gene: 9. The CDR3 extends over 16 amino acids. CDR1 and CDR2 from the germline V gene are SGHDT and YYEEEE. CDR3 in amino acids: CASSLLAGDFRDEQFF. For the CDR3, the DNA is TGTGCCAGCAGCTTACTAGCGGGAGACTTCAGGGATGAGCAGTTCTTC.

Here the CDR3 reads CASSPGEHGGEKLFF. The CDR3 DNA follows: TGTGCCAGCTCACCCGGGGAACACGGTGGTGAAAAACTGTTTTTT. The rearrangement links TRBV18 to TRBJ1-4; D gene ambiguous. Between the trimmed V and J ends, which lost 3 bases and 7 bases, there was a span of 15 bases. Germline values: CDR1 KGHSH, CDR2 LQKENI. CDR3 size: 15 residues.

This clone is a singleton in its sample. V gene TRBV10-3 combines with J gene TRBJ2-5; a possible D gene is TRBD1 (6 bases). V lost 0 bases and J lost 5, with 13 bases in between. The CDR3 covers 15 residues. Germline V gene lookup returns CDR1 ENHRY and CDR2 SYGVKD. CDR3 in amino acids: CAISESQGQLETQYF. For the CDR3, the DNA is TGTGCCATCAGTGAGTCTCAGGGGCAGTTGGAGACCCAGTACTTC.

This clone was recorded only once. The genes are TRBV13 and TRBJ2-3; D tentatively reads TRBD1 or TRBD2 (5 bases each). The CDR3 is made up of 15 amino acids. Germline assignment: CDR1 PRHDT and CDR2 FYEKMQ (reference sequence). Between the trimmed V and J ends, which lost 8 bases and 5 bases, there was a span of 20 bases. The CDR3 is CASGYRGSHVDTQYF. CDR3 nucleotides: TGTGCCAGCGGGTACCGGGGCAGCCATGTAGATACGCAGTATTTT. Combining the CDR3 with reference TRBV13 and TRBJ2-3 gives the whole variable domain AAGVIQSPRHLIKEKRETATLKCYPIPRHDTVYWYQQGPGQDPQFLISFYEKMQSDKGSIPDRFSAQQFSDYHSELNMSSLELGDSALYFCASGYRGSHVDTQYFGPGTRLTVL.

The V call is TRBV5-5, the J call TRBJ2-1, with 11 bases matching TRBD2. With V trimmed by 4 bases and J by 3 bases, 6 bases remained unmatched. This CDR3 is 16 amino acids long. CDR1 and CDR2 from the germline V gene are SGHKS and YYEKEE (reference sequence). The CDR3 is CASSPRGLAVYNEQFF. In nucleotides, the CDR3 is TGTGCCAGCAGCCCGAGGGGACTAGCGGTCTACAATGAGCAGTTCTTC.

This clone has a single count. The rearrangement uses TRBV7-2 and TRBJ2-7, with TRBD1 as a possible D gene (5 bases). Germline CDR1 reads SGHTA; CDR2 reads FQGNSA. The ends were cut back, 3 bases at V and 2 bases at J, with 11 bases in the middle. The CDR3 totals 14 residues. CDR3 coding DNA: TGTGCCAGCAGCTTCAATCAGGGTACCTACGAGCAGTACTTC. Its protein is CASSFNQGTYEQYF.

This rearrangement joins TRBV4-1 to TRBJ2-7, with a weak D call TRBD2 (5 bases). CDR1 and CDR2 from the germline V gene are MGHRA and YSYEKL. This CDR3 has 13 residues. Trimming removed 2 bases from V and 4 bases from J, with 9 bases in between. The CDR3 DNA sequence: TGCGCCAGCAGCCAATCGGGATCATACGAGCAGTACTTC. This codes for CASSQSGSYEQYF.

This chain links TRBV6-6 with TRBJ1-2; D perhaps matches TRBD1 (6 bases). Deletions cut 4 bases from V and 8 bases from J, with 14 bases between. The CDR3 has 13 amino acids. Germline V gene lookup returns CDR1 MNHNY and CDR2 SVGAGI (reference sequence). The CDR3 DNA reads TGTGCCAGCAGTTTGCAAGGGGGACGCGGCTACACCTTC. Translating it yields CASSLQGGRGYTF.